A selection of T cell receptor beta chains follows, all from one sample in a study of type 1 and type 2 diabetes patients. MiXCR, applied by TCRdb to the multiplex PCR reads, yields one record per CDR3 protein. The sample records around 300,000 distinct CDR3 sequences, approximately 45% being singletons. Sequencing was carried out using peripheral blood mononuclear cells (PBMCs). These TCRs come from a man younger than 35 with type 2 diabetes. CDR3s include the opening cysteine and the closing phenylalanine or tryptophan. Each record gives: clone size, V gene, D gene, J gene, CDR3 protein, CDR3 DNA. D genes are given only for firm matches. Some rows mark clone size as missing; the rest say once, few, many or name a class of expanded clone.

abundance: .
v_gene: TRBV28
d_gene: .
j_gene: TRBJ1-5
CDR3aa: CASSLPPRGNQPQHF
CDR3nt: TGTGCCAGCAGTTTGCCGCCGAGGGGCAATCAGCCCCAGCATTTT

abundance: few
v_gene: TRBV6-5
d_gene: .
j_gene: TRBJ2-7
CDR3aa: CAAGALGGREQYF
CDR3nt: TGTGCCGCGGGCGCTCTAGGGGGTAGGGAGCAGTACTTC

abundance: .
v_gene: TRBV11-2
d_gene: .
j_gene: TRBJ2-5
CDR3aa: CASSLVGLSLGETQYF
CDR3nt: TGTGCCAGCAGCTTAGTCGGACTTTCCTTGGGGGAGACCCAGTACTTC

abundance: few
v_gene: TRBV19
d_gene: .
j_gene: TRBJ1-1
CDR3aa: CASSIDLGTMNTEAFF
CDR3nt: TGTGCCAGTAGTATAGATTTGGGGACAATGAACACTGAAGCTTTCTTT

abundance: many
v_gene: TRBV7-8
d_gene: TRBD1
j_gene: TRBJ2-6
CDR3aa: CASSLQTGHSGANVLTF
CDR3nt: TGTGCCAGCAGCCTACAGACAGGGCACTCTGGGGCCAACGTCCTGACTTTC

abundance: .
v_gene: TRBV2
d_gene: TRBD1
j_gene: TRBJ1-4
CDR3aa: CASSVGGTGGTAQKLFF
CDR3nt: TGTGCCAGCAGTGTTGGGGGAACAGGGGGTACAGCCCAAAAACTGTTTTTT

abundance: .
v_gene: TRBV19
d_gene: .
j_gene: TRBJ2-7
CDR3aa: CASSIARGYEQYF
CDR3nt: TGTGCCAGTAGTATCGCCAGGGGTTACGAGCAGTACTTC

abundance: few
v_gene: TRBV2
d_gene: TRBD2
j_gene: TRBJ2-3
CDR3aa: CASSEYAGVIVTQYF
CDR3nt: TGTGCCAGCAGTGAATACGCGGGAGTCATAGTTACGCAGTATTTT

abundance: few
v_gene: TRBV30
d_gene: TRBD1
j_gene: TRBJ2-1
CDR3aa: CARDGQGNNEQFF
CDR3nt: TGTGCCCGGGATGGACAGGGGAACAATGAGCAGTTCTTC

abundance: few
v_gene: TRBV7-3
d_gene: .
j_gene: TRBJ2-3
CDR3aa: CASSWRGTDTQYF
CDR3nt: TGTGCCAGCAGCTGGAGGGGCACAGATACGCAGTATTTT

abundance: few
v_gene: TRBV29-1
d_gene: TRBD1
j_gene: TRBJ1-1
CDR3aa: CSTDGRGSVAFF
CDR3nt: TGCAGCACAGACGGCAGGGGGTCAGTGGCTTTCTTT

abundance: once
v_gene: TRBV20-1
d_gene: .
j_gene: TRBJ1-5
CDR3aa: CSASTGLASEPQHF
CDR3nt: TGCAGTGCCTCGACAGGCCTAGCGAGTGAGCCCCAGCATTTT

abundance: .
v_gene: TRBV6-5
d_gene: TRBD1
j_gene: TRBJ1-1
CDR3aa: CASSDMTGGSAFF
CDR3nt: TGCGCCAGCAGTGATATGACAGGGGGCTCAGCTTTCTTT

abundance: .
v_gene: TRBV4-3
d_gene: .
j_gene: TRBJ2-7
CDR3aa: CASSRGTYSYEQYF
CDR3nt: TGCGCCAGCAGCCGAGGGACGTACTCCTACGAGCAGTACTTC

abundance: .
v_gene: TRBV7-2
d_gene: TRBD1
j_gene: TRBJ1-2
CDR3aa: CASSEQGLGLLQGADRGYTF
CDR3nt: TGTGCCAGCAGCGAACAGGGTTTGGGGCTATTACAGGGGGCAGATCGTGGCTACACCTTC

abundance: .
v_gene: TRBV7-6
d_gene: .
j_gene: TRBJ2-1
CDR3aa: CASSFPGHRLAEQFF
CDR3nt: TGTGCCAGCAGCTTTCCGGGACATCGGCTCGCGGAGCAGTTCTTC

abundance: few
v_gene: TRBV6-6
d_gene: TRBD1
j_gene: TRBJ1-1
CDR3aa: CASVGEGAAEAFF
CDR3nt: TGTGCCAGCGTGGGTGAGGGGGCTGCTGAAGCTTTCTTT

abundance: .
v_gene: TRBV19
d_gene: .
j_gene: TRBJ1-5
CDR3aa: CATQWGINQPQHF
CDR3nt: TGTGCCACCCAATGGGGCATCAATCAGCCCCAGCATTTT

abundance: .
v_gene: TRBV7-6
d_gene: .
j_gene: TRBJ1-6
CDR3aa: CASSPRAGQHYNSPLHF
CDR3nt: TGTGCCAGCAGCCCCAGAGCCGGACAGCACTATAATTCACCCCTCCACTTT

abundance: once
v_gene: TRBV13
d_gene: TRBD2
j_gene: TRBJ2-5
CDR3aa: CASSLGRGGFETQYF
CDR3nt: TGTGCCAGCAGCTTAGGACGCGGGGGGTTTGAGACCCAGTACTTC

abundance: .
v_gene: TRBV19
d_gene: .
j_gene: TRBJ2-5
CDR3aa: CASSISHAEGRAQYF
CDR3nt: TGTGCCAGTAGTATATCCCACGCGGAGGGGCGGGCCCAGTACTTC

abundance: many
v_gene: TRBV10-3
d_gene: TRBD1
j_gene: TRBJ2-5
CDR3aa: CAISESGTAQETQYF
CDR3nt: TGTGCCATCAGTGAGTCCGGGACAGCCCAAGAGACCCAGTACTTC

abundance: .
v_gene: TRBV4-1
d_gene: TRBD2
j_gene: TRBJ2-7
CDR3aa: CASSLETSGGYEQYF
CDR3nt: TGCGCCAGCAGCTTAGAGACTAGCGGGGGGTACGAGCAGTACTTC

abundance: .
v_gene: TRBV19
d_gene: .
j_gene: TRBJ2-5
CDR3aa: CASGRGTQETQYF
CDR3nt: TGTGCCAGTGGCCGGGGGACCCAAGAGACCCAGTACTTC

abundance: .
v_gene: TRBV12-3/TRBV12-4
d_gene: TRBD2
j_gene: TRBJ2-3
CDR3aa: CASSLVISGGDTQYF
CDR3nt: TGTGCCAGCAGTTTAGTGATTAGCGGGGGAGATACGCAGTATTTT

abundance: .
v_gene: TRBV28
d_gene: .
j_gene: TRBJ2-5
CDR3aa: CASSSRIRTNQETQYF
CDR3nt: TGTGCCAGCAGTTCCCGTATTAGAACCAACCAAGAGACCCAGTACTTC

abundance: few
v_gene: TRBV30
d_gene: .
j_gene: TRBJ2-7
CDR3aa: CAWNKRAGEQYF
CDR3nt: TGTGCCTGGAACAAACGGGCCGGCGAGCAGTACTTC

abundance: few
v_gene: TRBV20-1
d_gene: .
j_gene: TRBJ2-7
CDR3aa: CSARHHGSYEQYF
CDR3nt: TGCAGTGCTAGACATCACGGGTCTTACGAGCAGTACTTC

abundance: .
v_gene: TRBV12-3/TRBV12-4
d_gene: .
j_gene: TRBJ1-6
CDR3aa: CASRFRGMGSPLHF
CDR3nt: TGTGCCAGCCGTTTCCGGGGAATGGGATCACCCCTCCACTTT

abundance: .
v_gene: TRBV18
d_gene: .
j_gene: TRBJ2-7
CDR3aa: CASSPTSYEQYF
CDR3nt: TGTGCCAGCTCACCTACATCCTACGAGCAGTACTTC

abundance: .
v_gene: TRBV19
d_gene: .
j_gene: TRBJ2-3
CDR3aa: CASSIQVASTDTQYF
CDR3nt: TGTGCCAGTTCGATACAGGTTGCTAGCACAGATACGCAGTATTTT

abundance: .
v_gene: TRBV14
d_gene: .
j_gene: TRBJ2-3
CDR3aa: CASSRRFTDTQYF
CDR3nt: TGTGCCAGCAGCCGACGGTTCACAGATACGCAGTATTTT

abundance: .
v_gene: TRBV6-1
d_gene: .
j_gene: TRBJ2-2
CDR3aa: CASSEMTGAGELFF
CDR3nt: TGTGCCAGCAGTGAAATGACGGGCGCCGGGGAGCTGTTTTTT

abundance: few
v_gene: TRBV10-3
d_gene: .
j_gene: TRBJ2-7
CDR3aa: CAISGAGTYEQYF
CDR3nt: TGTGCCATCAGTGGGGCAGGGACCTACGAGCAGTACTTC

abundance: .
v_gene: TRBV30
d_gene: TRBD1
j_gene: TRBJ2-3
CDR3aa: CAWDRVGDAQYF
CDR3nt: TGTGCCTGGGACAGGGTTGGAGATGCGCAGTATTTT

abundance: few
v_gene: TRBV9
d_gene: .
j_gene: TRBJ1-5
CDR3aa: CASSAWGSPGQPQHF
CDR3nt: TGTGCCAGCAGCGCCTGGGGTTCTCCGGGTCAGCCCCAGCATTTT

abundance: .
v_gene: TRBV3-1
d_gene: .
j_gene: TRBJ1-6
CDR3aa: CASSLRAGYNSPLHF
CDR3nt: TGTGCCAGCAGCCTCCGGGCAGGGTATAATTCACCCCTCCACTTT

abundance: many
v_gene: TRBV2
d_gene: .
j_gene: TRBJ2-7
CDR3aa: CASRDLAVQPYEQYF
CDR3nt: TGTGCCAGCAGGGACTTGGCGGTGCAGCCCTACGAGCAGTACTTC

abundance: few
v_gene: TRBV7-2
d_gene: .
j_gene: TRBJ2-3
CDR3aa: CASSLTGLTDTQYF
CDR3nt: TGTGCCAGCAGCTTAACGGGGCTCACAGATACGCAGTATTTT

abundance: .
v_gene: TRBV28
d_gene: .
j_gene: TRBJ1-4
CDR3aa: CASTHEGLMNEKLFF
CDR3nt: TGTGCCAGCACACACGAAGGACTAATGAATGAAAAACTGTTTTTT

abundance: .
v_gene: TRBV7-3
d_gene: .
j_gene: TRBJ1-2
CDR3aa: CASSGGIGYYGYTF
CDR3nt: TGTGCCAGCAGTGGCGGGATTGGATACTATGGCTACACCTTC

abundance: .
v_gene: TRBV25-1
d_gene: TRBD1
j_gene: TRBJ2-7
CDR3aa: CASSLGTGLGEQYF
CDR3nt: TGTGCCAGCAGTCTAGGGACAGGGCTGGGGGAGCAGTACTTC

abundance: many
v_gene: TRBV10-3
d_gene: TRBD2
j_gene: TRBJ2-7
CDR3aa: CAINGLAGGDEQYF
CDR3nt: TGTGCCATCAATGGACTAGCGGGAGGGGACGAGCAGTACTTC

abundance: .
v_gene: TRBV6-1
d_gene: .
j_gene: TRBJ1-4
CDR3aa: CASSEAGTRSEKLFF
CDR3nt: TGTGCCAGCAGTGAAGCCGGGACCCGGTCTGAAAAACTGTTTTTT

abundance: .
v_gene: TRBV19
d_gene: .
j_gene: TRBJ1-1
CDR3aa: CASSRPLTEAFF
CDR3nt: TGTGCCAGTAGCCGGCCCCTCACTGAAGCTTTCTTT

abundance: .
v_gene: TRBV5-5
d_gene: .
j_gene: TRBJ2-7
CDR3aa: CASSDWLQPYEQYF
CDR3nt: TGTGCCAGCAGCGACTGGTTACAGCCCTACGAGCAGTACTTC

abundance: .
v_gene: TRBV28
d_gene: .
j_gene: TRBJ2-5
CDR3aa: CASSLTLEVGTQYF
CDR3nt: TGTGCCAGCAGTTTAACACTAGAGGTGGGGACCCAGTACTTC

abundance: few
v_gene: TRBV30
d_gene: .
j_gene: TRBJ2-7
CDR3aa: CACSPQGWDSYEQYF
CDR3nt: TGTGCCTGTTCTCCCCAGGGGTGGGACTCCTACGAGCAGTACTTC

abundance: .
v_gene: TRBV28
d_gene: .
j_gene: TRBJ1-6
CDR3aa: CASTGTGTYSPLHF
CDR3nt: TGTGCCAGCACTGGGACGGGTACTTATTCACCCCTCCACTTT

abundance: .
v_gene: TRBV10-3
d_gene: TRBD2
j_gene: TRBJ2-3
CDR3aa: CAIGRGEWTDTQYF
CDR3nt: TGTGCCATCGGTCGGGGGGAATGGACAGATACGCAGTATTTT

abundance: .
v_gene: TRBV29-1
d_gene: .
j_gene: TRBJ2-1
CDR3aa: CSVFQHTYNEQFF
CDR3nt: TGCAGCGTTTTCCAGCACACCTACAATGAGCAGTTCTTC

abundance: many
v_gene: TRBV30
d_gene: TRBD2
j_gene: TRBJ2-5
CDR3aa: CAWVLAGGRETQYF
CDR3nt: TGTGCCTGGGTCCTAGCGGGAGGGCGAGAGACCCAGTACTTC

abundance: .
v_gene: TRBV12-3/TRBV12-4
d_gene: .
j_gene: TRBJ1-1
CDR3aa: CASSDRPGTEAFF
CDR3nt: TGTGCCAGCAGCGACAGGCCTGGAACCGAAGCTTTCTTT

abundance: .
v_gene: TRBV10-3
d_gene: TRBD1
j_gene: TRBJ2-7
CDR3aa: CATIPKEETGGYEHYF
CDR3nt: TGTGCCACCATCCCAAAGGAGGAGACAGGGGGCTACGAGCATTACTTC